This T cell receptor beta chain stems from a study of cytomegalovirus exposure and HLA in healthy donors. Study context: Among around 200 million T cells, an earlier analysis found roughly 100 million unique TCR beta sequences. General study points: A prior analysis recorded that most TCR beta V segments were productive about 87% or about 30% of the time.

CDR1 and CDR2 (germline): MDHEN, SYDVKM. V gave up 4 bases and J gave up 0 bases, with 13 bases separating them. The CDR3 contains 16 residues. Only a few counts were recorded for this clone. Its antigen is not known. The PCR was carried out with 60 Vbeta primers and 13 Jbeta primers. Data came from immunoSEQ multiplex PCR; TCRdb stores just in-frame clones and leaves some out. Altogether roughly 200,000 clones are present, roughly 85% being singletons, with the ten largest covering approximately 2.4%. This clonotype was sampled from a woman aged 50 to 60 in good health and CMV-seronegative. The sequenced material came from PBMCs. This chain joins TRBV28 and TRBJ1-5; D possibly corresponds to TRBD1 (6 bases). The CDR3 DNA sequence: TGTGCCAGCAGTTCCCGGACAGCCTATAGCAATCAGCCCCAGCATTTT. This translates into CASSSRTAYSNQPQHF. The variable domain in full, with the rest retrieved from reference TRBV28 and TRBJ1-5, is DVKVTQSSRYLVKRTGEKVFLECVQDMDHENMFWYRQDPGLGLRLIYFSYDVKMKEKGDIPEGYSVSREKKERFSLILESASTNQTSMYLCASSSRTAYSNQPQHFGDGTRLSIL.